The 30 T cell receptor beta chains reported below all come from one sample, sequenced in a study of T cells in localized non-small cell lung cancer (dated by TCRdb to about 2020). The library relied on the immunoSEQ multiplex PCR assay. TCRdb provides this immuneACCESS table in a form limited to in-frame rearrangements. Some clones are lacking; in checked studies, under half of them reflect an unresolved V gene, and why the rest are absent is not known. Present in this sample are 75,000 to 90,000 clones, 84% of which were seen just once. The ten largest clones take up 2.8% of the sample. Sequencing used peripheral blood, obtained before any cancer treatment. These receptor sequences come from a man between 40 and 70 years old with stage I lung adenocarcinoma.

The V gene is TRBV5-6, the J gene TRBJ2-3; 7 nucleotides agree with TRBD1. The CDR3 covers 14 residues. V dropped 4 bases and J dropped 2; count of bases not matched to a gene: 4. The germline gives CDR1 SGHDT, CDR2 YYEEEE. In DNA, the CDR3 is TGTGCCAGCAGCAAGACAGGGAACACAGATACGCAGTATTTT. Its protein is CASSKTGNTDTQYF.

This CDR3 is CATTTGPTNEKLFF. The CDR3 nucleotides are TGTGCCACCACTACAGGCCCAACTAATGAAAAACTGTTTTTT. The V gene is TRBV6-5, the J gene TRBJ1-4, with a weak D call TRBD1 (5 bases). V lost 10 bases to trimming and J lost 0 bases, with 12 bases between them. From germline, CDR1 is MNHEY and CDR2 SVGAGI. There are 14 residues in the CDR3.

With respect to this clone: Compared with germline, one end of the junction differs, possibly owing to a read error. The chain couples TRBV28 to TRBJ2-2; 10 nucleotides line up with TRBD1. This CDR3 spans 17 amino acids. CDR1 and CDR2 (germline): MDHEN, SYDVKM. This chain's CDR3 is CAGSWDRGFGNTGELFF. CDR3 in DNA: TGTGCCGGCAGTTGGGACAGGGGTTTTGGGAACACCGGGGAGCTGTTTTTT.

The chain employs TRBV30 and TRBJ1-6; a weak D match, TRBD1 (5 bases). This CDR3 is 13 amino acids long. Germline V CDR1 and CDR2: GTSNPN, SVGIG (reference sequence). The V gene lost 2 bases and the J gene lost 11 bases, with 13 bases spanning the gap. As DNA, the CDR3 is TGTGCCTGGAGTCTCGGGGGGATGACACCCCTCCACTTT. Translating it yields CAWSLGGMTPLHF.

For the CDR3, the DNA is TGCGCCAGCAGCCAAGATGGGGCGGGCTGGCAGCCCCAGCATTTT. This translates into CASSQDGAGWQPQHF. The chain couples TRBV4-1 to TRBJ1-5; a weak D match, TRBD1 (5 bases). CDR1 and CDR2 (germline): MGHRA, YSYEKL. Trimming pared 0 bases from V and 7 bases from J, leaving 13 bases between. The length of the CDR3 is 15 residues.

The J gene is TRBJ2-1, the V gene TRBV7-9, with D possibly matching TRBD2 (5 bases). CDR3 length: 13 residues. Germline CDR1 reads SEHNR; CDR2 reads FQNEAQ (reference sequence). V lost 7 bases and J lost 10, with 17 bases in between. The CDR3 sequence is CASTSAVPGEQFF. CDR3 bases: TGTGCCAGCACCTCAGCGGTCCCGGGGGAGCAGTTCTTC.

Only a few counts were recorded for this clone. This CDR3 is CASSLRVTGTGELFF. CDR3 sequence (DNA): TGTGCCAGCAGCTTACGGGTAACGGGCACCGGGGAGCTGTTTTTT. The genes are TRBV7-9 and TRBJ2-2; D uncertain. This CDR3 spans 15 amino acids. V was trimmed by 2 bases and J by 4 bases, leaving 11 bases between them. Germline assignment: CDR1 SEHNR and CDR2 FQNEAQ (reference sequence).

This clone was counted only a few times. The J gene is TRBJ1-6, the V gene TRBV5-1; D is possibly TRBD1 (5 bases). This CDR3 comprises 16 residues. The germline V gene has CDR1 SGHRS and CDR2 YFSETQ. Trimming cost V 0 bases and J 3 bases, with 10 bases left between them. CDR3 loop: CASSLVGALYNSPLHF. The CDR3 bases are TGCGCCAGCAGCTTGGTAGGGGCGCTCTATAATTCACCCCTCCACTTT.

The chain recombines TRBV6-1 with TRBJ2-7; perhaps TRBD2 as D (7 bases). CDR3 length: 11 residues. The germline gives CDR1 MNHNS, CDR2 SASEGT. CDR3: CTIGGGGEQYF. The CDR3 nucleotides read TGTACCATAGGGGGGGGCGGGGAGCAGTACTTC.

CDR3 bases: TGTGCTAGTGGTACCCCTCGACAGACTCGCTCCTACAATGAGCAGTTCTTC. Translating gives CASGTPRQTRSYNEQFF. The V call is TRBV12-5, the J call TRBJ2-1; perhaps TRBD1 as D (5 bases). Trimming removed 5 bases at V and 0 bases at J, with 17 bases between. The CDR3 has 17 residues. Germline V lookup: CDR1 LGHNT, CDR2 FRNRAP.

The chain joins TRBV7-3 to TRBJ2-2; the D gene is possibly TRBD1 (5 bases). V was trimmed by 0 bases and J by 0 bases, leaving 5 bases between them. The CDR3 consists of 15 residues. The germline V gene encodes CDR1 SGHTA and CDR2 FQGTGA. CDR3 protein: CASSLTTANTGELFF. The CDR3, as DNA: TGTGCCAGCAGCTTAACGACAGCGAACACCGGGGAGCTGTTTTTT.

In DNA form, the CDR3 reads TGTGCCAGCAGTGAAGATCGGGCAGAAAATCAGCCCCAGCATTTT. It yields the protein CASSEDRAENQPQHF. The J gene is TRBJ1-5, the V gene TRBV6-1, with D hard to call. Germline CDR1 reads MNHNS; CDR2 reads SASEGT. CDR3 size: 15 residues. Trimming took off 1 base at V and 4 bases at J, with 11 bases between the two ends.

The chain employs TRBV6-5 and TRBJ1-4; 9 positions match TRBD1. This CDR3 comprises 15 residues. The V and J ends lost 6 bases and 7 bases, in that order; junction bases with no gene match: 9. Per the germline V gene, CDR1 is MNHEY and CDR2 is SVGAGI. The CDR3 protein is CASRDRDRAFEKLFF. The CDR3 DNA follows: TGTGCCAGCAGAGACCGGGACAGGGCTTTTGAAAAACTGTTTTTT.

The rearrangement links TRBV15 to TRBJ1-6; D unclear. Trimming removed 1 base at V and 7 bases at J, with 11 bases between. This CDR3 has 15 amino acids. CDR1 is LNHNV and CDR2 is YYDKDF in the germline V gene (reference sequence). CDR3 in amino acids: CATSRAGRANSPLHF. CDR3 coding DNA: TGTGCCACCAGCAGAGCGGGCAGAGCCAATTCACCCCTCCACTTT.

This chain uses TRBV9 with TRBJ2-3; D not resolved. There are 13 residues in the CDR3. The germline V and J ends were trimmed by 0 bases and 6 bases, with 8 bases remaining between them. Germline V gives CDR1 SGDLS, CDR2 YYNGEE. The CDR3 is CASSVEVMDTQYF. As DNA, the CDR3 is TGTGCCAGCAGCGTAGAGGTCATGGATACGCAGTATTTT.

In nucleotides, the CDR3 is TGTGCCTGGAGTCCTACAGGGAGCGATCAGCCCCAGCATTTT. Amino acid sequence: CAWSPTGSDQPQHF. The V and J genes are TRBV30 and TRBJ1-5; D might be TRBD1 (6 bases). CDR1 is GTSNPN and CDR2 is SVGIG in the germline V gene (reference sequence). The CDR3 contains 14 residues. Trimming took 2 bases from V and 5 from J, leaving 13 bases between them.

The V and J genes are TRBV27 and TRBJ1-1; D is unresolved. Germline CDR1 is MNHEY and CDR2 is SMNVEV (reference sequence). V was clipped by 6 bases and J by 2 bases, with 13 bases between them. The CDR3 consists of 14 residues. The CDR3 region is CASRQEMVNTEAFF. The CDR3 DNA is TGTGCCAGCAGGCAGGAAATGGTAAACACTGAAGCTTTCTTT.

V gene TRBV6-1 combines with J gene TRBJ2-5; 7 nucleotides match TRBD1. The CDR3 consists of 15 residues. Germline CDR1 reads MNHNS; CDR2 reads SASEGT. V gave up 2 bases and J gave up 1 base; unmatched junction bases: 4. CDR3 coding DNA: TGTGCCAGCAGTGAATCAGGGACAGTCCAAGAGACCCAGTACTTC. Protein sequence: CASSESGTVQETQYF.

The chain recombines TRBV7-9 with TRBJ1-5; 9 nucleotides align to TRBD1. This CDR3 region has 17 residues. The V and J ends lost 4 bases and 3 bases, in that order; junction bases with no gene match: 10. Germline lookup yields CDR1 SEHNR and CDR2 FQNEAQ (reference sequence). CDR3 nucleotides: TGTGCCAGCAGCTCCGGGACAGGGAGCGGGGACAATCAGCCCCAGCATTTT. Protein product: CASSSGTGSGDNQPQHF.

CDR3 DNA sequence: TGCGCCAGCAGCCGCCACGACGGAACTAATTCACCCCTCCACTTT. Its protein is CASSRHDGTNSPLHF. The rearrangement uses TRBV5-1 and TRBJ1-6; D remains ambiguous. Per the germline V gene, CDR1 is SGHRS and CDR2 is YFSETQ. V lost 4 bases and J 6 bases, leaving 14 bases between the germline ends. The length of the CDR3 is 15 residues. Full variable domain (rest looked up from reference TRBV5-1 and TRBJ1-6): KAGVTQTPRYLIKTRGQQVTLSCSPISGHRSVSWYQQTPGQGLQFLFEYFSETQRNKGNFPGRFSGRQFSNSRSEMNVSTLELGDSALYLCASSRHDGTNSPLHFGNGTRLTVT.

In DNA form, the CDR3 reads TGTGCCAGCAGCTTAATCGGAGGGGCCAAAAACATTCAGTACTTC. This translates into CASSLIGGAKNIQYF. The V call is TRBV7-9, the J call TRBJ2-4, with D possibly TRBD2 on 6 matching bases. The CDR3 is 15 amino acids. Germline V CDR1 and CDR2: SEHNR, FQNEAQ (reference sequence). V was cut by 2 bases and J by 1 base, with 9 bases left in between.

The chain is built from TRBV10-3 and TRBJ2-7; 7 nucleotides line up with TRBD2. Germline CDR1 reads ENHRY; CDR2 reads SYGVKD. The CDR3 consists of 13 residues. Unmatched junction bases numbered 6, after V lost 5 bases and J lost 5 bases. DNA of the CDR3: TGTGCCATCAGTCCCGGGGGGAGTGACGAGCAGTACTTC. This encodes CAISPGGSDEQYF.

The CDR3 bases are TGTGCCTATCAGACTGCTGCTAACGCGAACACCGGGGAGCTGTTTTTT. Its protein product is CAYQTAANANTGELFF. This sequence joins TRBV30 and TRBJ2-2; D unclear. The ends were cut back, 7 bases at V and 0 bases at J, with 18 bases in the middle. The CDR3 contains 16 residues. Germline CDR1 and CDR2: GTSNPN and SVGIG (reference sequence).

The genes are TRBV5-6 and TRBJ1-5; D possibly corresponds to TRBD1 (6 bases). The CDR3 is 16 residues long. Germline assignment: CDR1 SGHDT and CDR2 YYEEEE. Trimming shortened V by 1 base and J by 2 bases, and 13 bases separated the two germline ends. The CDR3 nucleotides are TGTGCCAGCAGCTTGTATCCGGCAGGGGGCAATCAGCCCCAGCATTTT. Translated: CASSLYPAGGNQPQHF.

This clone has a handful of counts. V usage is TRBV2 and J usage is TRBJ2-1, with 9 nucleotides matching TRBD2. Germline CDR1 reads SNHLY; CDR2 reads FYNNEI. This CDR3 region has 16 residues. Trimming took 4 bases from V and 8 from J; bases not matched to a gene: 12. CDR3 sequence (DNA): TGTGCCAGCAGTGCCGCCACGGCGGGAGGGGGCGATGAGCAGTTCTTC. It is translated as CASSAATAGGGDEQFF.

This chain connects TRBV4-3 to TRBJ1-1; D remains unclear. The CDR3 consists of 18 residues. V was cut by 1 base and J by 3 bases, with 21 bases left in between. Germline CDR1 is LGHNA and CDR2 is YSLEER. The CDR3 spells CASSQGNSQRVSDTEAFF. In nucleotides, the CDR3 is TGCGCCAGCAGCCAAGGAAATTCCCAGAGGGTTAGTGACACTGAAGCTTTCTTT.

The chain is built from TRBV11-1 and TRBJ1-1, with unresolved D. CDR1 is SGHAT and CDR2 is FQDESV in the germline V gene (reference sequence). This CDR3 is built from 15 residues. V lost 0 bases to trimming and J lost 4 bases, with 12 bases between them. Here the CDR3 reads CASSLATLLGTEAFF. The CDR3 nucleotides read TGTGCCAGCAGCTTAGCGACCCTGCTGGGCACTGAAGCTTTCTTT.

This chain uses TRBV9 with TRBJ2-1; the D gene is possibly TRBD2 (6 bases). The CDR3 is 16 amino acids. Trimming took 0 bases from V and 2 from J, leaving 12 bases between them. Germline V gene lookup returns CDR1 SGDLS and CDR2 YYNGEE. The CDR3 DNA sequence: TGTGCCAGCAGCGTAGAGGACTATGGGACCTACAATGAGCAGTTCTTC. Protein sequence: CASSVEDYGTYNEQFF.

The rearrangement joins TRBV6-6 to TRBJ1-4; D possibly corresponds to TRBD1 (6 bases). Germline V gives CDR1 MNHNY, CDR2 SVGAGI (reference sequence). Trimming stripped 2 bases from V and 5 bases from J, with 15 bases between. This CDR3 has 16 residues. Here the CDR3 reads CASSYNVRDTNEKLFF. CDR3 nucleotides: TGTGCCAGCAGTTACAACGTCCGGGACACAAATGAAAAACTGTTTTTT.

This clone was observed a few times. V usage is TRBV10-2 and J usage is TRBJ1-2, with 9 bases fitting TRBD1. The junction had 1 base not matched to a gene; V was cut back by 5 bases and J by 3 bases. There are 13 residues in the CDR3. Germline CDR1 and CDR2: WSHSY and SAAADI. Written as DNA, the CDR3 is TGCGCCAGCAGTAGACAGGGGGACTATGGCTACACCTTC. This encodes CASSRQGDYGYTF.